This TCR beta chain appears in the sequencing data of a study of radiation and T cells in renal cell carcinoma (dated by TCRdb to 2019 to 2021). Looking at the study overall: Samples came from a clinical trial, in which primary renal cell carcinomas received 15 Gy stereotactic body radiation therapy followed by nephrectomy 4 weeks later. Across all 53 samples, 4 million or so unique CDR3 nucleotide sequences encoding approximately 3,000,000 unique CDR3 amino acid sequences were identified. In total, about 53 samples, comprising 26 tumors and some 27 peripheral blood samples, were subjected to TCR beta sequencing.

This clone has just one count. There is no known antigen for this receptor. Per-nucleotide qualities are absent, and no much larger clonotype sits a single base away. V sheds 6 bases and J sheds 3 bases, leaving 9 bases between their ends. The CDR3 has 12 amino acids, counting the end cysteine and phenylalanine. The sequence is cut down to CDR3 DNA, 36 bases in frame from base 1. CDR1 MDHEN and CDR2 SYDVKM are derived from the germline V gene. The time point tag for this specimen amounts to: blood 2 weeks post-SBRT. This sample's treatment or condition label indicates: 15 Gy SBRT to primary tumor, nephrectomy 4 weeks later. To follow tumor-enriched clonotypes, serial peripheral blood was collected from radiation-treated patients at baseline and at 2 weeks and 4 weeks after SBRT. Every patient had renal cell carcinoma of clear cell pathology. The QIAamp DNA Blood Mini Kit (Qiagen) was used to prepare genomic DNA for TCR sequencing. The analyses included just those samples that passed every quality control check.

Following the manufacturer's recommendations, the immunoSEQ kit was used to generate TCR beta libraries from genomic DNA. For library preparation, a first multiplex PCR was performed with proprietary primers, followed by a second PCR in which unique barcodes were added, and bead cleanups were performed after each round. Each sample batch included a kit-provided positive control reaction and a negative control reaction. The final libraries were assessed on an Agilent 4200 TapeStation D1000 ScreenTape, pooled by volume, and quantified by qPCR. An Illumina NextSeq500 fitted with a MidOutput 150-cycle cartridge performed the sequencing, running 156 Read1 cycles and 15 Index1 cycles with the kit's custom primers. The pooled library was loaded at about 0.93 pM with approximately 20% PhiX control spiked in. The authors' analysis ran thus. Vendor-processed data were analyzed in R, with a clonotype defined as all T cells sharing the same CDR3 nucleotide sequence. In the clone abundance analyses, frequencies in each sample were normalized to that sample's 10,000 most abundant clones. Before analysis, public T cell clones were removed, and these numbered fewer than six per sample on average. An abundance difference of at least 32-fold between compartments was the criterion for calling clonotypes tumor-enriched or baseline blood-enriched. Clonotypes expanded or contracted between blood time points were identified with a beta-binomial differential abundance model. Tumor-blood repertoire similarity was measured with the Baroni-Urbani and Buser coefficient, and group comparisons used two-tailed Wilcoxon tests in R. Entries here come from immuneACCESS through TCRdb and include only in-frame sequences with V and J called. Some clones fail to appear in such tables; in the studies checked, an unresolved V gene covers under half of the shortfall, and the cause of the remainder is unknown. Clone size and V and J calls were adopted from that table, with D and trimming inferred from the DNA. The table for this sample lists 70,000 to 100,000 clones; about 86% of them were counted only once. Approximately 22% of the sample belongs to the ten largest clones.

Beyond this particular receptor, the publication reports: Because no pretreatment tumor biopsies were available, whether clonotypes were present in the tumor at baseline could not be determined. Because the trial had a single-armed design, the trial could not examine how radiation dose or scheduling affected the TCR repertoire. Blood repertoire dynamics were not followed beyond 4 weeks after treatment. Top tumor clonotypes rose in blood from baseline to 2 weeks post-radiation, then contracted by 4 weeks, suggesting transient expansion of tumor-resident clones.

The chain couples TRBV28 to TRBJ2-7; perhaps TRBD1 is the D gene, with 6 bases matching. The sequencing used blood, collected from a patient whose treatment included radiotherapy and nephrectomy. This TCR came from a woman in her 50s with renal cell carcinoma. The CDR3 has the sequence CASRDSYYEQYF. The nucleotides read TGTGCCAGCAGGGACAGTTACTACGAGCAGTACTTC.